The T cell receptor (beta chain) under discussion was sequenced for a study of PD-1 blockade in classical Hodgkin lymphoma. Study information: Patients were given intravenous nivolumab, 3 mg/kg, every 2 weeks.

On this clone: Its target is not known.

Study results and limitations: Newly diagnosed patients had diversity similar to the baseline diversity of complete responders.

V gave up 0 bases and J gave up 5 bases; unmatched junction bases: 5. The CDR3 totals 15 residues. Germline CDR1 reads SGDLS; CDR2 reads YYNGEE. Sequenced by immunoSEQ multiplex PCR; TCRdb stores in-frame clones only, minus some. The table shows approximately 13,000 clones, with 88% occurring only once. Time point reported: cycle 4 day 1 (C4D1), after about 6 weeks of nivolumab. All the patients suffered relapse after autologous stem cell transplantation, and brentuximab vedotin exposure differed. CD4+ T cells were purified from thawed PBMCs by negative selection. The input for sequencing was CD4+ T cells from blood, taken before the fourth cycle of nivolumab. The sequence was obtained from a human donor with classical Hodgkin lymphoma. The chain employs TRBV9 and TRBJ2-5; 9 nucleotides agree with TRBD2. The CDR3 protein is CASSVASGVGETQYF. The DNA for the CDR3 is TGTGCCAGCAGCGTAGCTAGCGGGGTAGGGGAGACCCAGTACTTC. The full variable domain, in which reference TRBV9 and TRBJ2-5 provide the parts outside the CDR3, is DSGVTQTPKHLITATGQRVTLRCSPRSGDLSVYWYQQSLDQGLQFLIQYYNGEERAKGNILERFSAQQFPDLHSELNLSSLELGDSALYFCASSVASGVGETQYFGPGTRLLVL.